This TCR beta chain stems from a study of blood T cell repertoires in COVID-19. Overall study context: COVID-19 samples from acute and convalescent phases originated in the United States, Italy and Spain. T cells, B-cell-depleted T cells, or PBMCs provided the cDNA or gDNA that served as material.

Sequencing was performed with immunoSEQ multiplex PCR; in TCRdb, only in-frame clones are kept and a portion is missing. The sample includes over 60,000 clones, approximately 90% of them seen just once. This CDR3 has 16 residues. From germline, CDR1 is KGHDR and CDR2 SFDVKD. V dropped 7 bases and J dropped 2; count of bases not matched to a gene: 7. The clonotype originates from a man between 65 and 80 years old with active or convalescent COVID-19. Sequenced: peripheral blood. This chain connects TRBV24-1 to TRBJ2-6, with 7 nucleotides matching TRBD2. In DNA, the CDR3 is TGTGCCACCAGCCAAAGCGGGGAGGCTGGGGCCAACGTCCTGACTTTC. Translated, it gives CATSQSGEAGANVLTF.